Each of the 16 T cell receptor beta chains below was sequenced from the same sample in a study of shared clonotypes between healthy human individuals. Clones were sequenced by immunoSEQ multiplex PCR, and TCRdb holds only the in-frame ones, with some missing. The sample holds approximately 1,500,000 clones, about 98% seen once. Sequencing was carried out using naive CD4+ T cells sorted from blood. Subset: CD45RA+ positively selected. These receptors originate from a man aged 30-40 years in good health.

J is TRBJ1-5 and V is TRBV30; no clear D. Trimming removed 5 bases from V and 5 bases from J, with 13 bases in between. The V gene's germline CDR1 is GTSNPN and CDR2 SVGIG (reference sequence). CDR3 size: 13 residues. The chain's CDR3 is CAWATESYQPQHF. CDR3 nucleotide sequence: TGTGCCTGGGCAACAGAGTCATATCAGCCCCAGCATTTT.

The V call is TRBV4-1, the J call TRBJ2-3; 7 positions agree with TRBD2. CDR1 and CDR2 from the germline V gene are MGHRA and YSYEKL. The length of the CDR3 is 19 residues. The V gene end was trimmed by 3 bases and the J gene end by 3 bases; junction bases not matched to a gene: 18. CDR3 in amino acids: CASSQRPAKTSPGTDTQYF. CDR3 DNA sequence: TGCGCCAGCAGCCAGAGGCCCGCCAAGACTAGCCCGGGTACAGATACGCAGTATTTT.

The chain links TRBV18 to TRBJ2-7; D might be TRBD1 (6 bases). V lost 2 bases and J 3 bases, leaving 20 bases between the germline ends. CDR1 is KGHSH, CDR2 LQKENI, per germline. CDR3 length equals 17 residues. DNA of the CDR3: TGTGCCAGCTCACCAGTGGTCTCCGGGACATTAAGCTACGAGCAGTACTTC. Translated: CASSPVVSGTLSYEQYF.

V and J are TRBV6-1 and TRBJ2-7; 8 nucleotides line up with TRBD1. Germline CDR1 reads MNHNS; CDR2 reads SASEGT. V gave up 6 bases and J gave up 4 bases; unmatched junction bases: 11. This CDR3 contains 15 residues. This CDR3 is CASRVGQGETYEQYF. The DNA for the CDR3 is TGTGCCAGCAGGGTCGGACAGGGAGAGACTTACGAGCAGTACTTC.

The rearrangement joins TRBV7-3 to TRBJ2-1, with 8 bases fitting TRBD2. Germline V gives CDR1 SGHTA, CDR2 FQGTGA. This CDR3 has 15 amino acids. The junction had 9 bases not matched to a gene; V was cut back by 2 bases and J by 9 bases. The CDR3 loop reads CASSLGLAPSIEQFF. DNA of the CDR3: TGTGCCAGCAGCTTAGGACTAGCTCCTAGCATTGAGCAGTTCTTC.

The rearrangement uses TRBV30 and TRBJ1-5; tentative D call: TRBD1 (5 bases). Trimming took off 0 bases at V and 9 bases at J, with 12 bases between the two ends. CDR3 size: 13 residues. Germline CDR1 is GTSNPN and CDR2 is SVGIG (reference sequence). DNA for the CDR3: TGTGCCTGGAGTGTAGGGACCGGGGGGCCCCAGCATTTT. Translated, it gives CAWSVGTGGPQHF.

J is TRBJ2-1 and V is TRBV5-4, with 10 bases identical to TRBD2. J gave up 12 bases and V 4 bases, and 16 bases lay outside the gene matches. CDR3 length: 16 residues. The germline V gene has CDR1 SGHNT and CDR2 YYREEE (reference sequence). CDR3 residues: CASSPQGGLAEDGQFF. For the CDR3, the DNA is TGTGCCAGCAGCCCCCAAGGAGGACTAGCGGAAGATGGGCAGTTCTTC.

The chain carries TRBV29-1 and TRBJ2-1, with a weak D call TRBD1 (5 bases). The CDR3 length is 13 residues. The V end lost 4 bases, the J end lost 3 bases, and 10 bases lay between the germline ends. The germline CDR1 and CDR2 sequences are SQVTM and ANQGSEA. The CDR3 here is CSVGVGDYNEQFF. Here the CDR3 DNA reads TGCAGCGTTGGAGTAGGGGACTACAATGAGCAGTTCTTC.

CDR3 nucleotide sequence: TGCGCCAGCAGTGGCCCCCCGGGACTACCGTACAATGAGCAGTTCTTC. It specifies CASSGPPGLPYNEQFF. J is TRBJ2-1 and V is TRBV10-1, with TRBD2 identical over 7 bases. This CDR3 is 16 amino acids long. J lost 4 bases, V lost 4 bases, and 10 bases had no gene match. Germline V gene data show CDR1 as WNHNN and CDR2 as SYGVQD (reference sequence).

This chain connects TRBV28 to TRBJ2-7, with D possibly called TRBD1 or TRBD2 (6 bases each). Germline assignment: CDR1 MDHEN and CDR2 SYDVKM. CDR3 length: 13 residues. The CDR3 DNA reads TGTGCTAGAGGGGGGCAGGTTGGCGACGAGCAGTACTTC. It is translated as CARGGQVGDEQYF. Complete variable domain (other parts from reference TRBV28 and TRBJ2-7): DVKVTQSSRYLVKRTGEKVFLECVQDMDHENMFWYRQDPGLGLRLIYFSYDVKMKEKGDIPEGYSVSREKKERFSLILESASTNQTSMYLCARGGQVGDEQYFGPGTRLTVT.

V gene TRBV5-1 combines with J gene TRBJ2-5; TRBD1 matches 8 bases. Germline CDR1 reads SGHRS; CDR2 reads YFSETQ. The CDR3 is 13 residues long. V gave up 6 bases and J gave up 4 bases; unmatched junction bases: 5. The CDR3 sequence is CASMMDRAETQYF. Written as DNA, the CDR3 is TGCGCCAGCATGATGGACAGGGCAGAGACCCAGTACTTC.

This sequence joins TRBV28 and TRBJ1-5; D is uncertain. The V and J ends lost 2 bases and 4 bases respectively, with 12 bases between them. This CDR3 has 15 amino acids. Germline CDR1 and CDR2: MDHEN and SYDVKM. The CDR3: CASSLADRLNQPQHF. In DNA, the CDR3 is TGTGCCAGCAGTTTAGCGGACCGGCTTAATCAGCCCCAGCATTTT.

J is TRBJ2-5 and V is TRBV7-9, with 13 bases aligning to TRBD2. Germline V gives CDR1 SEHNR, CDR2 FQNEAQ (reference sequence). V dropped 4 bases and J dropped 5; count of bases not matched to a gene: 13. This CDR3 region has 18 residues. The CDR3 loop reads CASSSFQKGLAGSETQYF. The CDR3 nucleotides read TGTGCCAGCAGCTCATTCCAAAAGGGACTAGCGGGATCGGAGACCCAGTACTTC.

The chain combines TRBV7-2 with TRBJ1-1; D is uncertain. Between the trimmed V and J ends, which lost 5 bases and 4 bases, there was a span of 14 bases. CDR3 length equals 14 residues. Germline V gene sequence: CDR1 SGHTA, CDR2 FQGNSA. The CDR3 is CASSARSRTTEAFF. The CDR3 nucleotides are TGTGCCAGCAGCGCCCGGAGCAGAACCACTGAAGCTTTCTTT.

The chain carries TRBV14 and TRBJ2-3, with D possibly being TRBD1 (6 bases). Germline V gives CDR1 SGHDN, CDR2 FVKESK. The CDR3 sequence is 16 residues long. The V gene lost 0 bases and the J gene lost 2 bases, with 12 bases spanning the gap. The CDR3 spells CASSQEPGALTDTQYF. DNA of the CDR3: TGTGCCAGCAGCCAAGAACCAGGGGCCCTCACAGATACGCAGTATTTT.

The chain joins TRBV11-2 to TRBJ1-5, with D perhaps TRBD1 (5 bases). Germline V gene data show CDR1 as SGHAT and CDR2 as FQNNGV. The V end lost 1 base, the J end lost 5 bases, and 9 bases lay between the germline ends. The CDR3 totals 14 residues. CDR3 DNA sequence: TGTGCCAGCAGCTTAGTCGGGGGAGATCAGCCCCAGCATTTT. Its protein product is CASSLVGGDQPQHF. The variable domain in full, with the rest retrieved from reference TRBV11-2 and TRBJ1-5, is EAGVAQSPRYKIIEKRQSVAFWCNPISGHATLYWYQQILGQGPKLLIQFQNNGVVDDSQLPKDRFSAERLKGVDSTLKIQPAKLEDSAVYLCASSLVGGDQPQHFGDGTRLSIL.